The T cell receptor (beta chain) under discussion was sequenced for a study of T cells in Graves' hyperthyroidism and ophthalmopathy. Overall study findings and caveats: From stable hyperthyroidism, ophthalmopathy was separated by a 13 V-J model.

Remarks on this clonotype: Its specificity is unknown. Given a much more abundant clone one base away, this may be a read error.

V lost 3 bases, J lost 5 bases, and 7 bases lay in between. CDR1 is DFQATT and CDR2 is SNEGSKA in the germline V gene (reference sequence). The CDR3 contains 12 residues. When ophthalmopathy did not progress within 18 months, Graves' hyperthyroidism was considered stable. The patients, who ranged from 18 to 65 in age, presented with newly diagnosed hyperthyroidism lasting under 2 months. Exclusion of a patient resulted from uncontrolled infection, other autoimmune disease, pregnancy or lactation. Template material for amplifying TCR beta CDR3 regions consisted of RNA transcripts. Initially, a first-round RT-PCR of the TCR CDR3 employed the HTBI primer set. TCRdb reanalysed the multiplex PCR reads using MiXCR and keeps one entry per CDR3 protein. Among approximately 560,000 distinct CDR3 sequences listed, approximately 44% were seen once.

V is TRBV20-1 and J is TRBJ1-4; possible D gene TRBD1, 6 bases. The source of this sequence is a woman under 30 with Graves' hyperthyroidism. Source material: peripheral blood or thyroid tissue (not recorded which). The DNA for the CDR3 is TGCAGTGCTAGTGGACAGAATGAAAAACTGTTTTTT. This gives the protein CSASGQNEKLFF.